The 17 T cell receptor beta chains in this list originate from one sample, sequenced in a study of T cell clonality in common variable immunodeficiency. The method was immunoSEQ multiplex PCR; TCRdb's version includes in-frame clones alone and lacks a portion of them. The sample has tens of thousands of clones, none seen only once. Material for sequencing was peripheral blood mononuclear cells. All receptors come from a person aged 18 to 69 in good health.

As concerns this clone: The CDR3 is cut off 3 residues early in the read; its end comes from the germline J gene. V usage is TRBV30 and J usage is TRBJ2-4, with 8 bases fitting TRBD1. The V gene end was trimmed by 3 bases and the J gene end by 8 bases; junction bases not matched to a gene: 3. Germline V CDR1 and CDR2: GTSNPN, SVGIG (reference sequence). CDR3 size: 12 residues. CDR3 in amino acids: CAWRTGDYIQYF. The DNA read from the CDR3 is TGTGCCTGGAGGACAGGGGACTACATT.

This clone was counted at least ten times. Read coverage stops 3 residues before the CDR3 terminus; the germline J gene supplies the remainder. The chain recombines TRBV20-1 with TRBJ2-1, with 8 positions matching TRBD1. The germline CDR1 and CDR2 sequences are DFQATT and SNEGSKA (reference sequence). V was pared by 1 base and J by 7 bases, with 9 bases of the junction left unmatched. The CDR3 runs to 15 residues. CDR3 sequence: CSARGVGDRQNEQFF. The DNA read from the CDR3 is TGCAGTGCTAGAGGGGTTGGGGACAGGCAAAATGAG.

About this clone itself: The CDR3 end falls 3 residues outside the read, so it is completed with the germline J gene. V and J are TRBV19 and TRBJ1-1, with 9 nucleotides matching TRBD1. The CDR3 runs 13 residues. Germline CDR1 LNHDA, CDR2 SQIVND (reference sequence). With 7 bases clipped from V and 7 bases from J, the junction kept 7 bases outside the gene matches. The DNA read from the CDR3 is TGTGCCAGTACCGTACAGGGGGCAGATGAA. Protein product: CASTVQGADE. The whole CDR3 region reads CASTVQGADEAFF.

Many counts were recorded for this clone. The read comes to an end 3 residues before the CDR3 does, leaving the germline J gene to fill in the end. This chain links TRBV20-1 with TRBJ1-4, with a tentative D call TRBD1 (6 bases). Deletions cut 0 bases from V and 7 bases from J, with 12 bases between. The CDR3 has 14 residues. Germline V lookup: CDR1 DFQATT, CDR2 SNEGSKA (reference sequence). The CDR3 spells CSARDTGRGEKLFF. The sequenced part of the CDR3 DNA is TGCAGTGCTAGAGATACAGGGAGAGGTGAAAAA.

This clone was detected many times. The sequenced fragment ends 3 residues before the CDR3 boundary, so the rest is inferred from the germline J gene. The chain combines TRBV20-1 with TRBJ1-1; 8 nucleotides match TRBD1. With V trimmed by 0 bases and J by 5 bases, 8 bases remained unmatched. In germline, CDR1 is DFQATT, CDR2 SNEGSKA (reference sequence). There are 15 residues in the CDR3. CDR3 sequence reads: CSARESTGGGTEAFF. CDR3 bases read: TGCAGTGCTAGAGAGTCAACAGGGGGGGGGACTGAA.

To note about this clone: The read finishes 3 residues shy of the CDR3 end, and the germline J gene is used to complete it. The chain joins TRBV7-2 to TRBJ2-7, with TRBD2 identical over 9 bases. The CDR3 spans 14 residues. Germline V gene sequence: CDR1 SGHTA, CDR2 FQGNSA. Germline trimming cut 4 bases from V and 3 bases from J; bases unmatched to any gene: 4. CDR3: CASSSGGGGYEQYF. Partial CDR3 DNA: TGTGCCAGCAGCTCGGGCGGGGGGGGCTACGAG.

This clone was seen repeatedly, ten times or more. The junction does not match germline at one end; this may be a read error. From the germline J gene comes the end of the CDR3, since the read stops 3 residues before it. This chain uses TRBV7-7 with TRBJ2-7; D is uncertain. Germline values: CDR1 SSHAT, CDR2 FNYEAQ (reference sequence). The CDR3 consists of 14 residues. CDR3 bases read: TGTGCTAGCAGCTACACAAACCCCTCCTACGAG. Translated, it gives CASSYTNPSYE. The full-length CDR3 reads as CASSYTNPSYEQYF.

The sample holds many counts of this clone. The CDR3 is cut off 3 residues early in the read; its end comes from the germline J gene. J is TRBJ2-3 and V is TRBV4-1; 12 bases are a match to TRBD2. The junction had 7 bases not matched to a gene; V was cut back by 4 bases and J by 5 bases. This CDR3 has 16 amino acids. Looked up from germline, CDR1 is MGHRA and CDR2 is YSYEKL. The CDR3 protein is CASSLTSGRLGDTQYF. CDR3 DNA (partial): TGCGCCAGCAGCCTTACTAGCGGGAGGTTAGGAGATACG.

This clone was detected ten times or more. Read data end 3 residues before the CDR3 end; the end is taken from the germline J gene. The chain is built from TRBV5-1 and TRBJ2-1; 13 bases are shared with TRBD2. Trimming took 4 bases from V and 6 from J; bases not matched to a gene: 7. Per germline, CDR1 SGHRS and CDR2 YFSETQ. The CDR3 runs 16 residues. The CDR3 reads CASSQGLAGPINEQFF. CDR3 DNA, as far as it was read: TGCGCCAGCAGCCAGGGACTAGCGGGACCAATCAATGAG.

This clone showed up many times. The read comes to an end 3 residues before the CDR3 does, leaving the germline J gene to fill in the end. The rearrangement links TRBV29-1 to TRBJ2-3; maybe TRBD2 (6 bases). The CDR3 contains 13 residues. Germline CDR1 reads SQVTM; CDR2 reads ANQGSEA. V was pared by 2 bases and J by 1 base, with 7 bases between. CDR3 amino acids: CSVEPSGTDTQYF. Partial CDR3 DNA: TGCAGCGTTGAACCTAGCGGCACAGATACG.

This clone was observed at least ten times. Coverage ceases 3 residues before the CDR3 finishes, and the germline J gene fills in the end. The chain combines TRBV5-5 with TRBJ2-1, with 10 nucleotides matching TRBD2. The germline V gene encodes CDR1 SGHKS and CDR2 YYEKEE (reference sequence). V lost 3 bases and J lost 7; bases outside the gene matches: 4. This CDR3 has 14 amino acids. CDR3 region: CASSSGLAVNEQFF. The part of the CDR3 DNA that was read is TGTGCCAGCAGCTCTGGACTAGCGGTGAATGAG.

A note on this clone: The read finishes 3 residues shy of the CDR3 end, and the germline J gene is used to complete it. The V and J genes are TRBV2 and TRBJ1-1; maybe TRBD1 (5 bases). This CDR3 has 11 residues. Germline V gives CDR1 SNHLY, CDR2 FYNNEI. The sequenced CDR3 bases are TGTGCCAGCCTCCTATGGGGCGAA. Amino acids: CASLLWGE. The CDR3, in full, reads CASLLWGEAFF.

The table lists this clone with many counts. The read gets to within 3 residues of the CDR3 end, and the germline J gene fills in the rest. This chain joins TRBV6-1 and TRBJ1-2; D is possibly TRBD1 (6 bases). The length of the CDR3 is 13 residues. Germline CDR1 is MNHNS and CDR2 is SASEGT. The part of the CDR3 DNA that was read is TGTGCCAGCAGTGACCCAGGGGCCGGAGGC. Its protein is CASSDPGAGG. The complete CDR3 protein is CASSDPGAGGYTF.

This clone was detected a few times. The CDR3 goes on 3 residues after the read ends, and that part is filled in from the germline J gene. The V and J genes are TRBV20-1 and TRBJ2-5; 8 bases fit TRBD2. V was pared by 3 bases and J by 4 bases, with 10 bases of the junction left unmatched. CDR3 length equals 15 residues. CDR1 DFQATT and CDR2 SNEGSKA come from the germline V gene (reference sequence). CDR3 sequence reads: CSASQSSGSRETQYF. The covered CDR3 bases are TGCAGTGCTAGTCAATCCAGCGGGAGTAGAGAGACC.

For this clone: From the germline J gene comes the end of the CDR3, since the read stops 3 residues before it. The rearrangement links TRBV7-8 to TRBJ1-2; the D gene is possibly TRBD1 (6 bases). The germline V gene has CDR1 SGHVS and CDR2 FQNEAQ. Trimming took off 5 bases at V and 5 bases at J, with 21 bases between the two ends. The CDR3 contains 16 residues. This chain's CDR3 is CASSRQAITPRYGYTF. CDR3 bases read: TGTGCCAGCAGCCGACAGGCGATTACCCCACGGTATGGC. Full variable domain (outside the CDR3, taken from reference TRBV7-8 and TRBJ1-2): GAGVSQSPRYKVAKRGQDVALRCDPISGHVSLFWYQQALGQGPEFLTYFQNEAQLDKSGLPSDRFFAERPEGSVSTLKIQRTQQEDSAVYLCASSRQAITPRYGYTFGSGTRLTVV.

CDR3 DNA, as far as it was read: TGTGCCAGCAGTAGGGACAGGGGCCTCAATGAG. Protein product: CASSRDRGLNE. The entire CDR3 sequence reads CASSRDRGLNEQFF. This chain connects TRBV11-2 to TRBJ2-1; 10 bases align to TRBD1. With the read ending 3 residues before the CDR3 end, the germline J gene is used to fill in that end. The CDR3 runs 14 residues. The J segment lost 6 bases and the V segment lost 6 bases, leaving 5 bases of the junction unmatched. Germline loops: CDR1 SGHAT, CDR2 FQNNGV.

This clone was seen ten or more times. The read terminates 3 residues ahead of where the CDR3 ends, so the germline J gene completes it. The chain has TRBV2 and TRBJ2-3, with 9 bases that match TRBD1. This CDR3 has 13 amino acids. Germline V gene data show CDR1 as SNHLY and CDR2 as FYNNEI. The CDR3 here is CASGGTGNQPQYF. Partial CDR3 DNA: TGTGCCAGCGGAGGGACAGGGAATCAGCCG.